What follows are 30 T cell receptor beta chains derived from one specimen sequenced in a study of blood T cell repertoires in COVID-19. Some clones are missing from TCRdb's copy, which holds only in-frame ones; the method was immunoSEQ multiplex PCR. The sample has about 300,000 clones; 75% to 95% are singletons. Sequences were obtained from PBMCs or T cells enriched from blood (not recorded which). These receptors were collected from a woman in her 30s who had recovered from COVID-19.

The genes are TRBV5-4 and TRBJ2-3; 9 nucleotides align to TRBD1. V lost 1 base to trimming and J lost 2 bases; unmatched junction nucleotides: 2. Germline V lookup: CDR1 SGHNT, CDR2 YYREEE (reference sequence). This CDR3 region has 15 residues. The CDR3 spells CASSLRDRVTDTQYF. The CDR3 DNA reads as TGTGCCAGCAGCTTGCGGGACAGGGTCACAGATACGCAGTATTTT.

The chain joins TRBV15 to TRBJ2-7, with 9 bases lining up with TRBD1. J lost 0 bases, V lost 8 bases, and 2 bases had no gene match. Germline assignment: CDR1 LNHNV and CDR2 YYDKDF (reference sequence). CDR3 length: 13 residues. The CDR3: CATGTGYSYEQYF. The CDR3 bases are TGTGCCACCGGGACAGGGTACTCCTACGAGCAGTACTTC.

Concerning this clone itself: This sample also contains other DNA sequences that code for the same CDR3. The chain links TRBV7-8 to TRBJ1-1; D perhaps matches TRBD1 (5 bases). This CDR3 is 14 amino acids long. Trimming cost V 1 base and J 5 bases, with 11 bases left between them. Germline V gene sequence: CDR1 SGHVS, CDR2 FQNEAQ. The CDR3, as DNA: TGTGCCAGCAGCTTAGTGGCAGGGAATACTGAAGCTTTCTTT. Its translation: CASSLVAGNTEAFF.

This clone was recorded only once. V usage is TRBV28 and J usage is TRBJ1-1; weak D call: TRBD1 (5 bases). The germline CDR1 and CDR2 sequences are MDHEN and SYDVKM. V was pared by 6 bases and J by 10 bases, with 15 bases between. The CDR3 sequence is 12 residues long. The CDR3: CASRLGGKGAFF. Written as DNA, the CDR3 is TGTGCCAGCAGATTGGGGGGGAAGGGAGCTTTCTTT.

The genes are TRBV27 and TRBJ1-1; D remains ambiguous. Trimming cost V 1 base and J 7 bases, with 7 bases left between them. Germline-derived CDR1 and CDR2 are MNHEY and SMNVEV (reference sequence). The length of the CDR3 is 12 residues. The CDR3, as DNA: TGTGCCAGCAGTTTATACGGCGGTGAAGCTTTCTTT. It yields the protein CASSLYGGEAFF.

The chain couples TRBV4-3 to TRBJ2-7, with 11 bases identical to TRBD2. With V trimmed by 0 bases and J by 1 base, 2 bases remained unmatched. The CDR3 is made up of 16 amino acids. CDR1 LGHNA and CDR2 YSLEER come from the germline V gene. The DNA of the CDR3 is TGCGCCAGCAGCCAAGAGACTAGCGGGAAATCCTACGAGCAGTACTTC. This sequence encodes CASSQETSGKSYEQYF.

The chain joins TRBV19 to TRBJ2-5, with 10 bases aligning to TRBD2. The trim removed 3 bases at V and 5 bases at J, leaving 9 bases unmatched. The germline gives CDR1 LNHDA, CDR2 SQIVND (reference sequence). The CDR3 is 16 amino acids. The CDR3 spells CASSIPSGSIAETQYF. The CDR3 nucleotides are TGTGCCAGTAGTATCCCTAGCGGGAGTATTGCGGAGACCCAGTACTTC.

The chain joins TRBV19 to TRBJ2-7; 7 nucleotides align to TRBD1. CDR1 LNHDA and CDR2 SQIVND come from the germline V gene (reference sequence). After removal of 4 bases from V and 2 bases from J, the junction contained 5 bases not matched to a gene. The length of the CDR3 is 14 residues. Here the CDR3 reads CASSTDRYTYEQYF. The CDR3 DNA is TGTGCCAGTAGTACGGACAGGTATACCTACGAGCAGTACTTC.

The chain combines TRBV28 with TRBJ2-5; TRBD1 agrees at 10 bases. The CDR3 has 13 amino acids. V gave up 4 bases and J gave up 4 bases; unmatched junction bases: 0. Germline V CDR1 and CDR2: MDHEN, SYDVKM. The CDR3 sequence is CASSWTGGETQYF. The CDR3 DNA is TGTGCCAGCAGTTGGACAGGGGGAGAGACCCAGTACTTC. Combining the CDR3 with reference TRBV28 and TRBJ2-5 gives the whole variable domain DVKVTQSSRYLVKRTGEKVFLECVQDMDHENMFWYRQDPGLGLRLIYFSYDVKMKEKGDIPEGYSVSREKKERFSLILESASTNQTSMYLCASSWTGGETQYFGPGTRLLVL.

The chain is built from TRBV4-2 and TRBJ1-2, with D maybe TRBD1 (6 bases). Germline V gene lookup returns CDR1 LGHNA and CDR2 YNFKEQ. With 1 base removed from V and 2 bases from J, the gap between germline ends came to 8 bases. CDR3 length: 14 amino acids. CDR3 residues: CASSQAGQNYGYTF. The CDR3 DNA is TGTGCCAGCAGCCAAGCCGGACAGAACTATGGCTACACCTTC.

The chain carries TRBV28 and TRBJ2-7, with 13 bases matching TRBD2. The CDR3 runs to 17 residues. V lost 7 bases and J lost 0; bases outside the gene matches: 9. Germline V lookup: CDR1 MDHEN, CDR2 SYDVKM. This CDR3 is CASITGGTSGNSYEQYF. The CDR3 DNA follows: TGTGCCAGCATCACCGGGGGGACTAGCGGGAACTCCTACGAGCAGTACTTC. Full variable domain (remainder filled in from reference TRBV28 and TRBJ2-7): DVKVTQSSRYLVKRTGEKVFLECVQDMDHENMFWYRQDPGLGLRLIYFSYDVKMKEKGDIPEGYSVSREKKERFSLILESASTNQTSMYLCASITGGTSGNSYEQYFGPGTRLTVT.

The rearrangement uses TRBV7-9 and TRBJ1-2, with TRBD1 matching 10 bases. The CDR3 contains 13 residues. CDR1 and CDR2 from the germline V gene are SEHNR and FQNEAQ (reference sequence). J gave up 6 bases and V 4 bases, and 2 bases lay outside the gene matches. CDR3 nucleotide sequence: TGTGCCAGCAGCTCGGGACAGGGGCATGGCTACACCTTC. It specifies CASSSGQGHGYTF.

The gene calls are TRBV7-9 and TRBJ2-5; 12 positions agree with TRBD1. The CDR3 length is 15 residues. Germline loops: CDR1 SEHNR, CDR2 FQNEAQ (reference sequence). Trimming took 3 bases from V and 5 from J; bases not matched to a gene: 4. The CDR3 loop is CASSFGTGGVETQYF. In nucleotides, the CDR3 is TGTGCCAGCAGCTTTGGGACAGGGGGCGTCGAGACCCAGTACTTC.

This clone showed up just once. The chain couples TRBV6-2 or TRBV6-3 to TRBJ1-2; D is undetermined. V lost 2 bases and J lost 3, with 13 bases in between. Germline V gene data show CDR1 as MNHEY and CDR2 as SVGEGT. CDR3 size: 15 residues. The chain's CDR3 is CASSYQPVDYYGYTF. CDR3 in DNA: TGTGCCAGCAGTTACCAACCGGTGGACTACTATGGCTACACCTTC.

The CDR3 loop is CASSYLRGLERETQYF. DNA for the CDR3: TGTGCCAGCAGTTACCTACGGGGACTAGAACGCGAGACCCAGTACTTC. The rearrangement links TRBV6-2 or TRBV6-3 to TRBJ2-5, with 8 bases aligning to TRBD2. V lost 2 bases and J lost 5; bases outside the gene matches: 10. Per the germline V gene, CDR1 is MNHEY and CDR2 is SVGEGT. The length of the CDR3 is 16 residues.

The rearrangement uses TRBV2 and TRBJ2-7; a weak D match, TRBD1 (6 bases). This CDR3 has 12 residues. The V gene lost 10 bases and the J gene lost 4 bases, with 14 bases spanning the gap. CDR1 is SNHLY, CDR2 FYNNEI, per germline. In DNA, the CDR3 is TGTGCCACTCTAAACAGGGATTACGAGCAGTACTTC. As protein: CATLNRDYEQYF.

J is TRBJ1-5 and V is TRBV7-9; D might be TRBD1 (5 bases). CDR1 is SEHNR, CDR2 FQNEAQ, per germline (reference sequence). The V end lost 2 bases, the J end lost 5 bases, and 7 bases lay between the germline ends. The CDR3 contains 13 residues. The CDR3 DNA is TGTGCCAGCAGCTTATGGGGGGATCAGCCCCAGCATTTT. It codes for CASSLWGDQPQHF. The variable domain in full, with the rest retrieved from reference TRBV7-9 and TRBJ1-5, is DTGVSQNPRHKITKRGQNVTFRCDPISEHNRLYWYRQTLGQGPEFLTYFQNEAQLEKSRLLSDRFSAERPKGSFSTLEIQRTEQGDSAMYLCASSLWGDQPQHFGDGTRLSIL.

The chain recombines TRBV29-1 with TRBJ2-7, with 12 bases aligning to TRBD1. The CDR3 has 15 amino acids. Trimming at V came to 7 bases and at J to 4 bases, leaving 11 bases not matched to a gene. Germline lookup yields CDR1 SQVTM and CDR2 ANQGSEA. In nucleotides, the CDR3 is TGCAGCGCGGGACAGGGGGCCCATGGGACTTACGAGCAGTACTTC. It is translated as CSAGQGAHGTYEQYF.

The chain couples TRBV6-1 to TRBJ2-6; D not certain. The CDR3 has 14 amino acids. The ends were cut back, 7 bases at V and 0 bases at J, with 7 bases in the middle. Germline lookup yields CDR1 MNHNS and CDR2 SASEGT. For the CDR3, the DNA is TGTGCCAGCATCACACCCTCTGGGGCCAACGTCCTGACTTTC. Translating it yields CASITPSGANVLTF.

The chain carries TRBV28 and TRBJ1-6; TRBD1 is a possible D gene (6 bases). Germline assignment: CDR1 MDHEN and CDR2 SYDVKM. Trimming cost V 5 bases and J 10 bases, with 18 bases left between them. There are 15 residues in the CDR3. CDR3 sequence (DNA): TGTGCCAGCAGTGAACCGGGACAACTGAAATCACCCCTCCACTTT. Translation: CASSEPGQLKSPLHF.

This sequence joins TRBV24-1 and TRBJ2-4; D is unresolved. The V end lost 4 bases, the J end lost 3 bases, and 6 bases lay between the germline ends. Germline V CDR1 and CDR2: KGHDR, SFDVKD. The CDR3 is 13 residues long. CDR3 DNA: TGTGCCACCAGTGAAGCTGACAAAAACATTCAGTACTTC. This gives the protein CATSEADKNIQYF.

A few counts support this clone. The V gene is TRBV18, the J gene TRBJ1-2; D is ambiguous. Trimming cost V 3 bases and J 5 bases, with 7 bases left between them. Looked up from germline, CDR1 is KGHSH and CDR2 is LQKENI. This CDR3 is built from 12 residues. CDR3 sequence: CASSPAEYGYTF. The CDR3 bases are TGTGCCAGCTCACCTGCGGAGTATGGCTACACCTTC. The full variable domain, in which reference TRBV18 and TRBJ1-2 provide the parts outside the CDR3, is NAGVMQNPRHLVRRRGQEARLRCSPMKGHSHVYWYRQLPEEGLKFMVYLQKENIIDESGMPKERFSAEFPKEGPSILRIQQVVRGDSAAYFCASSPAEYGYTFGSGTRLTVV.

V and J are TRBV5-4 and TRBJ2-7, with 7 bases fitting TRBD2. V gave up 4 bases and J gave up 0 bases; unmatched junction bases: 4. The CDR3 is 14 amino acids. Germline values: CDR1 SGHNT, CDR2 YYREEE (reference sequence). The CDR3 bases are TGTGCCAGCAGCCGGGACTATTCCTCCTACGAGCAGTACTTC. Residues: CASSRDYSSYEQYF.

The rearrangement links TRBV6-5 to TRBJ2-2, with D perhaps TRBD2 (5 bases). This CDR3 region has 13 residues. The germline V gene has CDR1 MNHEY and CDR2 SVGAGI. V lost 8 bases and J 6 bases, leaving 13 bases between the germline ends. This CDR3 reads CASQAYGAGELFF. The CDR3 DNA is TGTGCCAGCCAGGCCTACGGGGCCGGGGAGCTGTTTTTT.

This clone was seen only once. The genes are TRBV5-1 and TRBJ2-3; 15 nucleotides agree with TRBD2. This CDR3 comprises 18 residues. The J segment lost 5 bases and the V segment lost 3 bases, leaving 10 bases of the junction unmatched. Germline V lookup: CDR1 SGHRS, CDR2 YFSETQ. The CDR3 sequence is CASSSGLAGGRSVDTQYF. The DNA for the CDR3 is TGCGCCAGCAGCTCGGGACTAGCGGGAGGCCGGTCGGTAGATACGCAGTATTTT.

This clone was recorded once. The chain combines TRBV6-5 with TRBJ1-5; TRBD1 matches 10 bases. Germline V gives CDR1 MNHEY, CDR2 SVGAGI. The V segment lost 6 bases and the J segment 16 bases; nucleotides outside the gene matches: 12. The CDR3 has 13 residues. The CDR3 here is CASRPTGGPTRHF. The CDR3 bases are TGTGCCAGCAGACCGACAGGGGGCCCTACCCGACATTTT.

This sequence joins TRBV27 and TRBJ2-2; 7 positions match TRBD2. CDR3 size: 13 residues. CDR1 and CDR2 from the germline V gene are MNHEY and SMNVEV (reference sequence). V shed 2 bases, J shed 6 bases, and the junction held 0 bases outside the gene matches. The CDR3 coding sequence is TGTGCCAGCAGTTTAGGACTAGCCGGGGAGCTGTTTTTT. Translating it yields CASSLGLAGELFF.

The chain recombines TRBV27 with TRBJ2-1, with TRBD2 matching over 11 bases. V lost 7 bases to trimming and J lost 5 bases; unmatched junction nucleotides: 7. This CDR3 comprises 15 residues. Per germline, CDR1 MNHEY and CDR2 SMNVEV (reference sequence). CDR3 sequence reads: CASKLAGGTHNEQFF. In nucleotides, the CDR3 is TGTGCCAGCAAATTAGCGGGAGGGACCCACAATGAGCAGTTCTTC.

V usage is TRBV28 and J usage is TRBJ1-4; TRBD1 might be the D (6 bases). This CDR3 has 15 amino acids. Germline CDR1 and CDR2: MDHEN and SYDVKM. Trimming cost V 6 bases and J 8 bases, with 19 bases left between them. The CDR3: CASSLGGGTGEKLFF. The CDR3 nucleotides are TGTGCCAGCAGCTTGGGGGGGGGCACGGGCGAAAAACTGTTTTTT. Full variable domain (outside the CDR3, taken from reference TRBV28 and TRBJ1-4): DVKVTQSSRYLVKRTGEKVFLECVQDMDHENMFWYRQDPGLGLRLIYFSYDVKMKEKGDIPEGYSVSREKKERFSLILESASTNQTSMYLCASSLGGGTGEKLFFGSGTQLSVL.

The chain couples TRBV4-2 to TRBJ2-7, with 7 bases that match TRBD1. The CDR3 is made up of 13 amino acids. Germline CDR1 LGHNA, CDR2 YNFKEQ. Trimming cost V 4 bases and J 5 bases; bases outside gene matches: 5. CDR3 region: CASSPAGGNEQYF. The CDR3 nucleotides are TGTGCCAGCAGCCCAGCAGGGGGTAACGAGCAGTACTTC.